This TCR beta chain was obtained from a study of cytomegalovirus exposure and HLA in healthy donors. Study-level results: Overall, about 160 TCR beta chains were annotated as cytomegalovirus-associated. Per a prior analysis, the majority of TCR beta V segments were productive roughly 90% or roughly 30% of the time. CMV serostatus stood as the only immune exposure information on hand.

A note on this clone: Its target is not known.

This CDR3 contains 13 residues. Germline CDR1 and CDR2: SGHAT and FQNNGV. V lost 3 bases and J 3 bases, leaving 5 bases between the germline ends. PCR primers comprised 60 Vbeta and 13 Jbeta primers. Some clones are missing from TCRdb's copy, which holds only in-frame ones; the method was immunoSEQ multiplex PCR. Recorded for this sample: under 150,000 clones. Unrecorded immune exposure was likely among donors, who were nominally healthy when sampled. The sequence came from a middle-aged woman in good health and CMV-seronegative. The sample consisted of PBMCs. The chain has TRBV11-2 and TRBJ2-2; unclear D gene. The CDR3 DNA is TGTGCCAGCAGCTTTTCGGACACCGGGGAGCTGTTTTTT. Protein product: CASSFSDTGELFF.